Each of the 14 T cell receptor beta chains below was sequenced from the same sample in a study of blood T cell repertoires in COVID-19. Some clones are missing from TCRdb's copy, which holds only in-frame ones; the method was immunoSEQ multiplex PCR. The sample holds approximately 400,000 clones; 89% are singletons and the top ten take roughly 1.2%. Sequenced input: peripheral blood. These receptors were taken from a man aged 40-49 years with acute or convalescent COVID-19.

V and J are TRBV7-2 and TRBJ2-1; a weak D match, TRBD2 (5 bases). Looked up from germline, CDR1 is SGHTA and CDR2 is FQGNSA. The CDR3 is 13 amino acids. V shed 6 bases and J shed 2 bases, with 8 bases lying between them. CDR3 coding DNA: TGTGCCAGCAGGAATAGCGCCTACAATGAGCAGTTCTTC. Amino acid sequence: CASRNSAYNEQFF.

The chain has TRBV7-2 and TRBJ1-2; TRBD1 aligns across 8 bases. V gave up 6 bases and J gave up 4 bases; unmatched junction bases: 10. The CDR3 consists of 15 residues. Germline V gene lookup returns CDR1 SGHTA and CDR2 FQGNSA. The CDR3 loop is CASSYLGQGAYGYTF. CDR3 sequence (DNA): TGTGCCAGCAGTTACTTAGGACAGGGAGCCTATGGCTACACCTTC.

The rearrangement joins TRBV28 to TRBJ1-5; possible D gene TRBD1, 5 bases. The ends were cut back, 4 bases at V and 0 bases at J, with 19 bases in the middle. CDR3 length: 18 amino acids. Per germline, CDR1 MDHEN and CDR2 SYDVKM. For the CDR3, the DNA is TGTGCCAGCAGTTGGGCGGGACCGGTGGTAGTTAGCAATCAGCCCCAGCATTTT. It encodes CASSWAGPVVVSNQPQHF.

This chain connects TRBV5-6 to TRBJ1-4; D is perhaps TRBD1 (6 bases). V lost 1 base, J lost 3 bases, and 13 bases lay in between. Germline V gives CDR1 SGHDT, CDR2 YYEEEE. The CDR3 runs 16 residues. The CDR3 loop reads CASSLTRDIPNEKLFF. CDR3 nucleotides: TGTGCCAGCAGCTTGACTCGGGACATACCTAATGAAAAACTGTTTTTT.

This sequence joins TRBV5-4 and TRBJ1-4; D perhaps matches TRBD1 (5 bases). CDR3 length: 14 residues. Germline V gene lookup returns CDR1 SGHNT and CDR2 YYREEE (reference sequence). V was cut by 1 base and J by 8 bases, with 12 bases left in between. The CDR3 sequence is CASSLRGGEEKLFF. In nucleotides, the CDR3 is TGTGCCAGCAGCTTGCGTGGGGGGGAGGAAAAACTGTTTTTT.

This clone was seen a handful of times. The rearrangement links TRBV2 to TRBJ1-4, with a weak D call TRBD1 (6 bases). This CDR3 spans 15 amino acids. V was clipped by 6 bases and J by 12 bases, with 23 bases between them. Germline V CDR1 and CDR2: SNHLY, FYNNEI. The CDR3 region has the DNA TGTGCCAGCAGGTTAAGCCAGGGGAAGGGTTTGGAACTGTTTTTT. It codes for CASRLSQGKGLELFF.

The V and J genes are TRBV19 and TRBJ1-2; D not certain. CDR3 length equals 12 residues. CDR1 and CDR2 from the germline V gene are LNHDA and SQIVND (reference sequence). Between the trimmed V and J ends, which lost 3 bases and 4 bases, there was a span of 6 bases. The CDR3: CASSMEVYGYTF. CDR3 in DNA: TGTGCCAGTAGTATGGAGGTCTATGGCTACACCTTC.

The V and J genes are TRBV28 and TRBJ1-2; D is possibly TRBD1 (6 bases). The germline V gene encodes CDR1 MDHEN and CDR2 SYDVKM. The CDR3 totals 14 residues. Trimming cost V 7 bases and J 1 base, with 13 bases left between them. This chain's CDR3 is CASIPNRVNYGYTF. CDR3 coding DNA: TGTGCCAGCATCCCGAACAGGGTTAACTATGGCTACACCTTC.

CDR3 region: CASSLPGTDVDGYTF. The DNA of the CDR3 is TGTGCCAGCAGTCTGCCAGGGACAGATGTTGATGGCTACACCTTC. The V gene is TRBV27, the J gene TRBJ1-2; 7 nucleotides match TRBD1. Germline V lookup: CDR1 MNHEY, CDR2 SMNVEV (reference sequence). The V gene end was trimmed by 5 bases and the J gene end by 6 bases; junction bases not matched to a gene: 12. The CDR3 loop spans 15 amino acids.

This clone was seen just once. The V and J genes are TRBV29-1 and TRBJ1-1; a possible D gene is TRBD1 (6 bases). Germline V CDR1 and CDR2: SQVTM, ANQGSEA. The CDR3 length is 15 residues. Deletions cut 6 bases from V and 1 base from J, with 18 bases between. The CDR3 coding sequence is TGCAGCGTCCGGGACATCCTTCCCCGGAACACTGAAGCTTTCTTT. It is translated as CSVRDILPRNTEAFF.

The rearrangement links TRBV18 to TRBJ2-3; tentative D call: TRBD2 (6 bases). CDR3 length: 16 residues. Germline CDR1 KGHSH, CDR2 LQKENI. Trimming stripped 4 bases from V and 3 bases from J, with 17 bases between. CDR3 region: CASSREIAEETDTQYF. The CDR3 DNA reads TGTGCCAGCTCACGTGAAATAGCGGAAGAAACAGATACGCAGTATTTT.

The V call is TRBV24-1, the J call TRBJ2-1; 9 bases align to TRBD1. This CDR3 is built from 16 residues. Germline-derived CDR1 and CDR2 are KGHDR and SFDVKD. Trimming at V came to 6 bases and at J to 1 base, leaving 6 bases not matched to a gene. The CDR3 is CATSQMGTGSYNEQFF. CDR3 in DNA: TGTGCCACCAGTCAAATGGGGACAGGGTCCTACAATGAGCAGTTCTTC.

In its sample, this clone was seen a few times. The chain links TRBV19 to TRBJ1-2; 10 nucleotides match TRBD1. V was clipped by 7 bases and J by 4 bases; unmatched bases: 9. CDR1 is LNHDA and CDR2 is SQIVND in the germline V gene (reference sequence). The length of the CDR3 is 15 residues. As DNA, the CDR3 is TGTGCCAGTACCCAGACGGGACAGGGGACCTATGGCTACACCTTC. Translated: CASTQTGQGTYGYTF.

The chain is built from TRBV2 and TRBJ1-4; 10 bases align to TRBD1. The ends lost 3 bases at V and 7 bases at J; junction bases unmatched: 5. The CDR3 loop spans 15 amino acids. From germline, CDR1 is SNHLY and CDR2 FYNNEI. CDR3 sequence (DNA): TGTGCCAGCAGTGACCTCGGACAGGGGGGTGAAAAACTGTTTTTT. Protein product: CASSDLGQGGEKLFF. Looking up the rest from reference TRBV2 and TRBJ1-4 gives the full variable domain: EPEVTQTPSHQVTQMGQEVILRCVPISNHLYFYWYRQILGQKVEFLVSFYNNEISEKSEIFDDQFSVERPDGSNFTLKIRSTKLEDSAMYFCASSDLGQGGEKLFFGSGTQLSVL.